This T cell receptor beta chain was recovered during a study of Tregs in tolerant kidney transplant recipients. Study context: CD4+CD25+CD127- cells came from approximately three-day belatacept mixed lymphocyte reactions, some with roughly five-day graft donor restimulation. Overall study results and limits: Tregs expanded with activated donor B cells seemed most donor-specific.

In regard to this clone: The antigen remains undetermined.

The data were produced by immunoSEQ multiplex PCR, yet TCRdb's version contains in-frame clones alone and is incomplete. The sample lists 15,000 to 20,000 clones; around 66% were seen once. The CDR3 is made up of 15 amino acids. Germline V gives CDR1 SGHKS, CDR2 YYEKEE (reference sequence). The trim removed 4 bases at V and 5 bases at J, leaving 12 bases unmatched. Sequencing input: Tregs from blood cultured with allogeneic cells. This sequence was found in a human donor in good health. The rearrangement links TRBV5-5 to TRBJ2-7, with 7 nucleotides matching TRBD1. The CDR3 bases are TGTGCCAGCAGCCCAGGGGGAATCTACAGAAACGAGCAGTACTTC. This translates into CASSPGGIYRNEQYF.